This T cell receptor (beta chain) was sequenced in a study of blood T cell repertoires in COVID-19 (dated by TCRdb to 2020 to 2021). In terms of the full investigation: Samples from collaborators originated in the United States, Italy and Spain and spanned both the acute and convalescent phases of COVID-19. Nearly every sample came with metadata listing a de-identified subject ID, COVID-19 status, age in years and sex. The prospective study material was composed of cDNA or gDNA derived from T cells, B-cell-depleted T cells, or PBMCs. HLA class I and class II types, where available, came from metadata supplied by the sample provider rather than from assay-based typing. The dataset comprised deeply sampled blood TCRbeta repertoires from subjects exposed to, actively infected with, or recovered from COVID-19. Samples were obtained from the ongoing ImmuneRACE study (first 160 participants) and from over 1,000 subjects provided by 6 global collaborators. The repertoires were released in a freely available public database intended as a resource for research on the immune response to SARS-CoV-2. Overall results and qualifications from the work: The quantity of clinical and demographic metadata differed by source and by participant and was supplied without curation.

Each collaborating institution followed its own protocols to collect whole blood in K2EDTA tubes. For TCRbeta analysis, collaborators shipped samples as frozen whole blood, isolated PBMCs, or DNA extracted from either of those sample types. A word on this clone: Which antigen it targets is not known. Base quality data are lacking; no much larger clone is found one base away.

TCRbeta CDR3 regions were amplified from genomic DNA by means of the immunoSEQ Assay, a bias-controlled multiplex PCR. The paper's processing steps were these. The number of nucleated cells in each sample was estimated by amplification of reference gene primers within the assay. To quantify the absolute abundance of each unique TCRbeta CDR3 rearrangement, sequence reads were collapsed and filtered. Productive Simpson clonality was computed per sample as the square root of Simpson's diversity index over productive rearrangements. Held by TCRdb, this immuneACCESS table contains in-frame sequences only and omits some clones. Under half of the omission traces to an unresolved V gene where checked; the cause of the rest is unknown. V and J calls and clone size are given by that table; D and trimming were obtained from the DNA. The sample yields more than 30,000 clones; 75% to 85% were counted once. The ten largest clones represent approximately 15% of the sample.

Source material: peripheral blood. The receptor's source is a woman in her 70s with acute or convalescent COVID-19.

CDR3 sequence: CSVGQAAGELFF. The DNA reads as follows: TGCAGCGTTGGACAGGCTGCCGGGGAGCTGTTTTTT. This sequence uses TRBV29-1 and TRBJ2-2; 6 matching bases give a weak D call of TRBD1. The CDR3 runs 12 amino acids, cysteine and phenylalanine included. The kept DNA is CDR3 alone, 36 bases in frame from the first base. The junction shows trimming of 4 bases on V and 6 bases on J, plus 9 bases between the germline ends. The germline V gene specifies SQVTM as CDR1 and ANQGSEA as CDR2.